This TCR beta chain was found in a study of T cells after yellow fever vaccination. The study's findings and limits: Clonotypes appearing in both CD4 and CD8 compartments existed, and their share was small. Abundant clonotypes (contaminants from the bulk population) could be present in FACS-sorted repertoires. At 95% to 98% for CD4 and 88% for CD8, most primary-vaccination clones showed up again after the booster. Peaking faster, on day 5 versus 15, the secondary response was nonetheless weaker.

TCRdb processed the 5' RACE reads anew with MiXCR; each CDR3 protein has one entry. This table has about 350,000 distinct CDR3 sequences, roughly 4.3% appearing once. Germline lookup yields CDR1 ENHRY and CDR2 SYGVKD. The CDR3 has 19 residues. V trimming: 0 bases; J trimming: 3 bases; junction bases outside the gene matches: 11. This clonotype occurred many times. Its antigen is currently unknown. The gene calls are TRBV10-3 and TRBJ1-4; TRBD1 agrees at 9 bases. This receptor was taken from a man younger than 30 who received the YFV17D yellow fever vaccine. The source material was PBMCs, sampled 5 days after the yellow fever booster vaccination. CDR3 nucleotides: TGTGCCATCAGTGAGTCGATGAACAGGGGGCTAAGAGCTAATGAAAAACTGTTTTTT. Encoded protein: CAISESMNRGLRANEKLFF.